What follows are 2 T cell receptor beta chains derived from one specimen sequenced in a study of spatial heterogeneity in lung cancer. Specified time point: blood at routine non-recurrence follow-up after resection. MiXCR, run by TCRdb on the 5' RACE reads, gives a single entry per CDR3 protein. This table has about 70,000 distinct CDR3 sequences, over 7% appearing once. Sequencing used PBMCs, obtained at follow-up. Source of these receptors: a female donor with early-stage non-small cell lung cancer.

Points on this clonotype: Just one base apart from a much larger clone, this may be a read error. The gene calls are TRBV28 and TRBJ2-7, with 12 bases matching TRBD1. V trimming: 5 bases; J trimming: 6 bases; junction bases outside the gene matches: 8. The germline gives CDR1 MDHEN, CDR2 SYDVKM. The CDR3 runs 15 residues. The CDR3 nucleotides are TGTGCCAGCAGTAATACCGGGACAGGGGGCTCCGAGCAGTACTTC. As protein: CASSNTGTGGSEQYF.

This clonotype was found many times. The chain couples TRBV19 to TRBJ1-5; TRBD1 agrees at 8 bases. Germline V gene data show CDR1 as LNHDA and CDR2 as SQIVND (reference sequence). This CDR3 region has 17 residues. The junction had 13 bases not matched to a gene; V was cut back by 3 bases and J by 6 bases. CDR3 nucleotides: TGTGCCAGTAGTATCCCCCGGGACAGGATTTCTCCTCAGCCCCAGCATTTT. It specifies CASSIPRDRISPQPQHF.